This T cell receptor beta chain was observed in a study of blood T cell repertoires in COVID-19. Across the whole study: Acute-phase and convalescent COVID-19 samples originated in the United States, Italy and Spain. PBMCs, B-cell-depleted T cells, or T cells were the source of the cDNA or gDNA that made up the material.

TCRdb keeps only in-frame clones here, not all; method: immunoSEQ multiplex PCR. The sample yields under 95,000 clones, 75% to 90% seen once. This CDR3 comprises 16 residues. V lost 4 bases and J lost 0; bases outside the gene matches: 7. Germline V CDR1 and CDR2: SGDLS, YYNGEE. The chain couples TRBV9 to TRBJ1-1; 9 bases are a match to TRBD1. Sequenced input: peripheral blood. This receptor was identified in a woman of 80 years or more with active or convalescent COVID-19. The CDR3 nucleotides are TGTGCCAGCAGCTTCGGGACAGGGAACATGAACACTGAAGCTTTCTTT. It yields the protein CASSFGTGNMNTEAFF.